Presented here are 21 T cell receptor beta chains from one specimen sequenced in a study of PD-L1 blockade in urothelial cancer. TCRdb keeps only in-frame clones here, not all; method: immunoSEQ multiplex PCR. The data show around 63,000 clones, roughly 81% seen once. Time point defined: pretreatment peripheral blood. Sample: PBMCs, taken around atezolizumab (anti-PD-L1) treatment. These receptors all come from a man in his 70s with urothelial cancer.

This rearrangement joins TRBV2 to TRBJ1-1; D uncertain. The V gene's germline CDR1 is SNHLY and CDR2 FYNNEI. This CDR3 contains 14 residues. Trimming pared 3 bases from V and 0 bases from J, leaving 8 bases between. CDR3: CASSDQLMNTEAFF. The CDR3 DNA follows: TGTGCCAGCAGTGATCAACTGATGAACACTGAAGCTTTCTTT.

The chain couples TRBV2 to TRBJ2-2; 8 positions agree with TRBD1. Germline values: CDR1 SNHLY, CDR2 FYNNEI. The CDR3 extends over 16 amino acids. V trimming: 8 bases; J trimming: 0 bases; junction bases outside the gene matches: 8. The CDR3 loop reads CASSPLGQANTGELFF. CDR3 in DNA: TGTGCCAGCTCGCCGCTGGGACAGGCGAACACCGGGGAGCTGTTTTTT.

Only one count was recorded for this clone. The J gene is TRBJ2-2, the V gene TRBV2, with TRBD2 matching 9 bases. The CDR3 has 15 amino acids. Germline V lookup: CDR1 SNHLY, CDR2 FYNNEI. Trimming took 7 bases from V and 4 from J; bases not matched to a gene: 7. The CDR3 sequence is CASNTNSGSTGELFF. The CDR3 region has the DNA TGTGCCAGCAATACTAATAGCGGGAGCACCGGGGAGCTGTTTTTT.

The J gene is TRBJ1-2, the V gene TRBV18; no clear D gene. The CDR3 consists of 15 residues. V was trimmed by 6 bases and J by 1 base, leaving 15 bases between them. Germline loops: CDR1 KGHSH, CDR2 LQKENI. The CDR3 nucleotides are TGTGCCAGCTCGACCCTTACCGGGGTTAACTATGGCTACACCTTC. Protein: CASSTLTGVNYGYTF.

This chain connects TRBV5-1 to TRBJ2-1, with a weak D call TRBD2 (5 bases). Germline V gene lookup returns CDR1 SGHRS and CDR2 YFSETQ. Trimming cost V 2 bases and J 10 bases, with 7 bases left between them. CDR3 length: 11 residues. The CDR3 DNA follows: TGCGCCAGCAGCTTACTAGAAGAGCAGTTCTTC. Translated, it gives CASSLLEEQFF.

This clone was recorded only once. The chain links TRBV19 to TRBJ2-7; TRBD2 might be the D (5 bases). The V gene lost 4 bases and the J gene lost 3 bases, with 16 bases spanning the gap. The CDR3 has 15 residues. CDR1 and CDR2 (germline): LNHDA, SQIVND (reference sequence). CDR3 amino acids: CASSKFGLASYEQYF. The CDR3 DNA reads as TGTGCCAGTAGTAAATTCGGCCTAGCAAGCTACGAGCAGTACTTC.

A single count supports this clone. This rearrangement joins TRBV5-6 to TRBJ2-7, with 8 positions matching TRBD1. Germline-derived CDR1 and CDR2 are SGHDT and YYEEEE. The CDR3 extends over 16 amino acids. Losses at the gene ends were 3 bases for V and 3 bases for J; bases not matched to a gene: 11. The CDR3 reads CASSSTGAGGIYEQYF. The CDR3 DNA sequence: TGTGCCAGCAGCTCTACCGGGGCAGGGGGCATCTACGAGCAGTACTTC.

CDR3 sequence: CASRGGSPPQHF. Here the CDR3 DNA reads TGTGCCAGCCGCGGGGGATCTCCGCCCCAGCATTTT. This chain joins TRBV6-6 and TRBJ1-5, with TRBD1 as a possible D gene (5 bases). The ends were cut back, 8 bases at V and 9 bases at J, with 14 bases in the middle. The CDR3 has 12 residues. CDR1 and CDR2 (germline): MNHNY, SVGAGI (reference sequence).

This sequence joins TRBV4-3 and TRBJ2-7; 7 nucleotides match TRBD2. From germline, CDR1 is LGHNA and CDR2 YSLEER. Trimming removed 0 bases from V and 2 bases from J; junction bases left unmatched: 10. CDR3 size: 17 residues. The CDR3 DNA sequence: TGCGCCAGCAGCCAAGATCTATCGGGAGGCCCCCCCTACGAGCAGTACTTC. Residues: CASSQDLSGGPPYEQYF.

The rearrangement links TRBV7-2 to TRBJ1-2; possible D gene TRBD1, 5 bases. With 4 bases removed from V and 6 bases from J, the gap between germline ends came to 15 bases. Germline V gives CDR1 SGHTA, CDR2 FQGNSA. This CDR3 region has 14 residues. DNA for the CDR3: TGTGCCAGCAGCTCGGGGGTCCGGTACGATGGCTACACCTTC. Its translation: CASSSGVRYDGYTF.

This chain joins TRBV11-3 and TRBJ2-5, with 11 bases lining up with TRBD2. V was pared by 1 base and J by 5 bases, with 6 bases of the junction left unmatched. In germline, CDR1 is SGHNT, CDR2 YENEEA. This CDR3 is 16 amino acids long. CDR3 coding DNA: TGTGCCAGCAGCTTAGGGACTAGCGGGCCGGCGGAGACCCAGTACTTC. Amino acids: CASSLGTSGPAETQYF.

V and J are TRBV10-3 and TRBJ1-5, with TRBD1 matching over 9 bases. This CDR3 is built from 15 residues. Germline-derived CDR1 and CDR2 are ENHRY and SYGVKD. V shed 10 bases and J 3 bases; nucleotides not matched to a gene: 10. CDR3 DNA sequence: TGTGCCAGCCAGACCGGGACAGGGATCAATCAGCCCCAGCATTTT. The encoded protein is CASQTGTGINQPQHF.

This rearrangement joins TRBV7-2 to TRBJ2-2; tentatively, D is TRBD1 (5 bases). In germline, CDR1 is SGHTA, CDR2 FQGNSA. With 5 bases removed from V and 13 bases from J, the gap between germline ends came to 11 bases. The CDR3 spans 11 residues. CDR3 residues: CASSPGFWLFF. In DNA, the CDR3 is TGTGCCAGCAGCCCAGGGTTCTGGCTGTTTTTT.

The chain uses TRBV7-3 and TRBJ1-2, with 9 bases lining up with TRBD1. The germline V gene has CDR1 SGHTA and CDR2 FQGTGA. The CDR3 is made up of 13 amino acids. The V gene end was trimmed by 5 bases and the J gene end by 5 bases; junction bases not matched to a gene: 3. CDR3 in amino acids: CASSTGTGYGYTF. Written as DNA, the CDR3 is TGTGCCAGCAGCACCGGGACAGGGTATGGCTACACCTTC.

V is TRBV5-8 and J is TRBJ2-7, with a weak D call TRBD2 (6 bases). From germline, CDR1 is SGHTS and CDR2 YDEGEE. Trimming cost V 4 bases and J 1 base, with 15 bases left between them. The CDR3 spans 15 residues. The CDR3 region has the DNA TGTGCCAGCAGCGGGGGACTGGGGTGGTCCTACGAGCAGTACTTC. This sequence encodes CASSGGLGWSYEQYF.

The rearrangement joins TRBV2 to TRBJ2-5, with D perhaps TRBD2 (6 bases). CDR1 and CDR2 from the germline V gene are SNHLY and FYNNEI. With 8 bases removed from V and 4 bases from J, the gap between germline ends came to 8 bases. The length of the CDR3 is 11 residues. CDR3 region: CASDGGETQYF. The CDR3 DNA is TGTGCCAGCGACGGGGGAGAGACCCAGTACTTC. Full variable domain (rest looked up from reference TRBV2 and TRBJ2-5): EPEVTQTPSHQVTQMGQEVILRCVPISNHLYFYWYRQILGQKVEFLVSFYNNEISEKSEIFDDQFSVERPDGSNFTLKIRSTKLEDSAMYFCASDGGETQYFGPGTRLLVL.

The CDR3 here is CASSSSGGTDTQYF. The DNA of the CDR3 is TGTGCCAGCAGTTCTAGCGGGGGCACAGATACGCAGTATTTT. This chain uses TRBV7-2 with TRBJ2-3, with TRBD2 matching over 9 bases. Germline V gene lookup returns CDR1 SGHTA and CDR2 FQGNSA. The length of the CDR3 is 14 residues. V was clipped by 6 bases and J by 1 base; unmatched bases: 2.

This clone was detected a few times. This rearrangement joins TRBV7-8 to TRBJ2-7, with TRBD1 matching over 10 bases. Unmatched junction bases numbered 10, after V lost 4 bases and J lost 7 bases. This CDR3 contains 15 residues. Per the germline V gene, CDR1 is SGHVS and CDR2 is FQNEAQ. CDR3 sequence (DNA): TGTGCCAGCAGCTCGCAGACAGGGGGCTCGGGGGAGCAGTACTTC. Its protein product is CASSSQTGGSGEQYF.

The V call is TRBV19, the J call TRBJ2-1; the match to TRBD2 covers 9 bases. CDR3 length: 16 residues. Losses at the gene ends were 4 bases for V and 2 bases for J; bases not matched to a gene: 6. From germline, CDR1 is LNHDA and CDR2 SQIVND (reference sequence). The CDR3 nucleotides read TGTGCCAGTAGTAGGTGGGTAGCGGGAGCCTACAATGAGCAGTTCTTC. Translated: CASSRWVAGAYNEQFF.

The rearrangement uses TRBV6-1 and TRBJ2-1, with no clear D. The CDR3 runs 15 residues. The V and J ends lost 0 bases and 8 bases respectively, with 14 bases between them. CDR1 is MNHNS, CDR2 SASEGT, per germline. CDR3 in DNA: TGTGCCAGCAGTGAAGCGTTGCTCATAGCCTATGAGCAGTTCTTC. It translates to CASSEALLIAYEQFF.

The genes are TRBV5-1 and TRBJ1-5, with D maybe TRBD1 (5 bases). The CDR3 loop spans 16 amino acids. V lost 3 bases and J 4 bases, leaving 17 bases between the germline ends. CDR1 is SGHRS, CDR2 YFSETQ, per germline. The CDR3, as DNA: TGCGCCAGCAGCTCGCGTCGAGGGGACTCAAATCAGCCCCAGCATTTT. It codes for CASSSRRGDSNQPQHF.